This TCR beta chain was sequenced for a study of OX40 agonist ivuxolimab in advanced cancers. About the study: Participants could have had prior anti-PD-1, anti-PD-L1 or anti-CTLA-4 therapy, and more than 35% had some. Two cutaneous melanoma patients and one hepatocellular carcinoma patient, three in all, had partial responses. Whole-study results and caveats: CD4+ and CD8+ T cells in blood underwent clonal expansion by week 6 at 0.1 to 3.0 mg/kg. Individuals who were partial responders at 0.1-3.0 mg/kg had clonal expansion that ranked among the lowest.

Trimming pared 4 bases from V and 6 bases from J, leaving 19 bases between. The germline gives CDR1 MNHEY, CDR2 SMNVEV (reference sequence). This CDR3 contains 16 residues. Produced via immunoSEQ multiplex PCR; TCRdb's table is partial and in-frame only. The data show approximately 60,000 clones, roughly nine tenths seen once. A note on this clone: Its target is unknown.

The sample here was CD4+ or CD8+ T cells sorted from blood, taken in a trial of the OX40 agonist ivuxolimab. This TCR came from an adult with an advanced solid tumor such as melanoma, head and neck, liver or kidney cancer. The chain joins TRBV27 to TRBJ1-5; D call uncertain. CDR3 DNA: TGTGCCAGCAGTTCCCCGGGCGGCGCGGGTCGTCAGCCCCAGCATTTT. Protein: CASSSPGGAGRQPQHF.